One and the same sample provided the 21 T cell receptor beta chains below, sequenced in a study of Ad26.COV2.S vaccination and SARS-CoV-2 variants. Clones were sequenced by immunoSEQ multiplex PCR, and TCRdb holds only the in-frame ones, with some missing. The table records about 680,000 clones, around 89% of them present only once. Treatment reported: roughly 20 received Ad26.COV2.S at low or high dose, single or two shots; 5 received placebo; per-sample allocation not given. Collection of samples fell on day 63 after the first vaccine or placebo injection. The specimen was peripheral blood, collected in a trial of Ad26.COV2.S vaccine versus placebo. The origin of the receptors is a person aged 18-65 years who received the Ad26.COV2.S COVID-19 vaccine or a placebo.

J is TRBJ1-1 and V is TRBV4-3; unclear D gene. Trimming cost V 1 base and J 7 bases, with 10 bases left between them. Germline V gene sequence: CDR1 LGHNA, CDR2 YSLEER. The CDR3 consists of 13 residues. CDR3 sequence reads: CASSQVLRGEAFF. CDR3 bases: TGCGCCAGCAGCCAAGTCCTTCGGGGTGAAGCTTTCTTT.

This clone was seen only a few times. Other DNA sequences of this sample code for an identical CDR3. The V gene is TRBV29-1, the J gene TRBJ2-5; no firm D call. This CDR3 region has 10 residues. Per the germline V gene, CDR1 is SQVTM and CDR2 is ANQGSEA. V lost 4 bases and J 3 bases, leaving 3 bases between the germline ends. CDR3 residues: CSVGEETQYF. The CDR3 nucleotides read TGCAGCGTTGGGGAAGAGACCCAGTACTTC.

The gene calls are TRBV11-3 and TRBJ1-5; D is uncertain. The germline V gene encodes CDR1 SGHNT and CDR2 YENEEA. The CDR3 is made up of 13 amino acids. Between the trimmed V and J ends, which lost 6 bases and 4 bases, there was a span of 10 bases. DNA for the CDR3: TGTGCCAGCAGTTGGTGCCCAAATCAGCCCCAGCATTTT. It is translated as CASSWCPNQPQHF.

V gene TRBV29-1 combines with J gene TRBJ2-3; 8 bases agree with TRBD2. Germline V gene lookup returns CDR1 SQVTM and CDR2 ANQGSEA. The CDR3 is 15 amino acids. Trimming took 3 bases from V and 2 from J; bases not matched to a gene: 7. CDR3 region: CSVEGSGVSTDTQYF. For the CDR3, the DNA is TGCAGCGTTGAGGGTAGCGGGGTTTCCACAGATACGCAGTATTTT.

The chain couples TRBV15 to TRBJ2-4, with 8 bases matching TRBD1. J gave up 7 bases and V 5 bases, and 7 bases lay outside the gene matches. The germline V gene has CDR1 LNHNV and CDR2 YYDKDF (reference sequence). This CDR3 has 14 amino acids. CDR3 amino acids: CATSAGQVRNIQYF. The CDR3 coding sequence is TGTGCCACCAGCGCGGGACAGGTTCGGAACATTCAGTACTTC.

The V gene is TRBV24-1, the J gene TRBJ2-5, with a possible D match to TRBD1 (5 bases). The germline V gene has CDR1 KGHDR and CDR2 SFDVKD. CDR3 size: 12 residues. V shed 2 bases and J shed 9 bases, with 9 bases lying between them. The CDR3 loop reads CATSDYEGAQYF. The CDR3 nucleotides are TGTGCCACCAGTGATTATGAAGGGGCCCAGTACTTC.

There are a few counts of this clone. Other DNA variants within this sample encode the same CDR3. V usage is TRBV19 and J usage is TRBJ1-5; D is uncertain. The CDR3 is 14 residues long. V was shortened by 5 bases and J by 3 bases, with 11 bases between the two germline ends. Germline V CDR1 and CDR2: LNHDA, SQIVND (reference sequence). CDR3 amino acids: CASSGMGSNQPQHF. The CDR3 DNA reads as TGTGCCAGTAGTGGGATGGGTTCCAATCAGCCCCAGCATTTT. Complete variable domain (other parts from reference TRBV19 and TRBJ1-5): DGGITQSPKYLFRKEGQNVTLSCEQNLNHDAMYWYRQDPGQGLRLIYYSQIVNDFQKGDIAEGYSVSREKKESFPLTVTSAQKNPTAFYLCASSGMGSNQPQHFGDGTRLSIL.

CDR3 residues: CASSLGSAGNNEKLFF. CDR3 DNA: TGTGCCAGCAGCTTAGGAAGCGCGGGGAATAATGAAAAACTGTTTTTT. J is TRBJ1-4 and V is TRBV7-9; D gene ambiguous. V was trimmed by 1 base and J by 4 bases, leaving 13 bases between them. Germline V gene data show CDR1 as SEHNR and CDR2 as FQNEAQ (reference sequence). The CDR3 spans 16 residues. Drawing the rest from reference TRBV7-9 and TRBJ1-4, the complete variable domain is DTGVSQNPRHKITKRGQNVTFRCDPISEHNRLYWYRQTLGQGPEFLTYFQNEAQLEKSRLLSDRFSAERPKGSFSTLEIQRTEQGDSAMYLCASSLGSAGNNEKLFFGSGTQLSVL.

The chain has TRBV10-1 and TRBJ2-1, with 8 bases matching TRBD2. The CDR3 is made up of 16 amino acids. V dropped 4 bases and J dropped 8; count of bases not matched to a gene: 13. CDR1 WNHNN and CDR2 SYGVQD come from the germline V gene (reference sequence). The CDR3 region is CASSGPAGVSSDEQFF. The CDR3 coding sequence is TGCGCCAGCAGTGGTCCAGCGGGAGTATCAAGCGATGAGCAGTTCTTC.

The V gene is TRBV27, the J gene TRBJ1-1; D may be TRBD1 (6 bases). Germline values: CDR1 MNHEY, CDR2 SMNVEV (reference sequence). Trimming took 1 base from V and 7 from J, leaving 22 bases between them. CDR3 length: 17 residues. The CDR3 spells CASSLWGARGPLGEAFF. The CDR3 nucleotides are TGTGCCAGCAGTTTATGGGGGGCGCGGGGCCCGTTGGGTGAAGCTTTCTTT.

V gene TRBV30 combines with J gene TRBJ1-6; D remains unclear. Trimming shortened V by 0 bases and J by 9 bases, and 9 bases separated the two germline ends. The CDR3 is made up of 13 amino acids. Germline V gene sequence: CDR1 GTSNPN, CDR2 SVGIG (reference sequence). CDR3: CAWSVNGLSPLHF. For the CDR3, the DNA is TGTGCCTGGAGTGTAAATGGTCTTTCACCCCTCCACTTT.

The chain couples TRBV6-2 or TRBV6-3 to TRBJ2-5, with a possible D match to TRBD2 (6 bases). CDR3 length: 15 residues. Germline V lookup: CDR1 MNHEY, CDR2 SVGEGT. V lost 2 bases and J 3 bases, leaving 13 bases between the germline ends. CDR3 protein: CASSYARGEKETQYF. Written as DNA, the CDR3 is TGTGCCAGCAGTTACGCGCGGGGCGAAAAAGAGACCCAGTACTTC.

The V and J genes are TRBV24-1 and TRBJ1-1; 8 nucleotides agree with TRBD1. The V gene's germline CDR1 is KGHDR and CDR2 SFDVKD. CDR3 length: 15 residues. V dropped 5 bases and J dropped 1; count of bases not matched to a gene: 5. CDR3 amino acids: CATSARTGTNTEAFF. CDR3 sequence (DNA): TGTGCCACCAGTGCCCGGACAGGGACGAACACTGAAGCTTTCTTT.

This clone was recorded only once. V is TRBV19 and J is TRBJ1-5; D not resolved. Germline V gene data show CDR1 as LNHDA and CDR2 as SQIVND (reference sequence). The CDR3 has 14 amino acids. V gave up 9 bases and J gave up 4 bases, with 16 bases separating them. CDR3 amino acids: CASALRDGNQPQHF. The CDR3 DNA reads TGTGCCAGCGCCCTCCGAGACGGGAATCAGCCCCAGCATTTT. Variable domain in full (rest from reference TRBV19 and TRBJ1-5): DGGITQSPKYLFRKEGQNVTLSCEQNLNHDAMYWYRQDPGQGLRLIYYSQIVNDFQKGDIAEGYSVSREKKESFPLTVTSAQKNPTAFYLCASALRDGNQPQHFGDGTRLSIL.

This clone was observed once. The chain carries TRBV12-3 or TRBV12-4 and TRBJ2-7; D is ambiguous. The V end lost 1 base, the J end lost 3 bases, and 4 bases lay between the germline ends. The CDR3 loop spans 12 amino acids. This CDR3 is CASSLDYYEQYF. The CDR3 DNA reads as TGTGCCAGCAGTTTAGACTACTACGAGCAGTACTTC.

The V gene is TRBV11-2, the J gene TRBJ1-6, with 7 bases fitting TRBD1. The CDR3 spans 12 residues. Losses at the gene ends were 7 bases for V and 12 bases for J; bases not matched to a gene: 6. The germline CDR1 and CDR2 sequences are SGHAT and FQNNGV. CDR3 nucleotides: TGTGCCAGCAACTCAGGGGGGGGACCCCTCCACTTT. Translated, it gives CASNSGGGPLHF.

This clone was detected once. The chain carries TRBV28 and TRBJ1-3, with TRBD1 identical over 7 bases. J was trimmed by 0 bases and V by 5 bases; bases with no gene match: 7. The CDR3 contains 16 residues. Per germline, CDR1 MDHEN and CDR2 SYDVKM. The CDR3 protein is CASSPSTGISGNTIYF. Written as DNA, the CDR3 is TGTGCCAGCAGTCCCTCGACAGGGATCTCTGGAAACACCATATATTTT.

The chain links TRBV5-1 to TRBJ2-3; tentatively, D is TRBD1 or TRBD2 (5 bases each). Germline lookup yields CDR1 SGHRS and CDR2 YFSETQ. V shed 4 bases and J shed 0 bases, with 15 bases lying between them. The CDR3 is 16 amino acids. CDR3 residues: CASSDRGRPSTDTQYF. In nucleotides, the CDR3 is TGCGCCAGCAGCGACAGAGGGCGACCCAGCACAGATACGCAGTATTTT.

The genes are TRBV7-9 and TRBJ2-1, with TRBD2 matching over 10 bases. V lost 1 base to trimming and J lost 15 bases; unmatched junction nucleotides: 12. The CDR3 totals 15 residues. Germline values: CDR1 SEHNR, CDR2 FQNEAQ (reference sequence). DNA for the CDR3: TGTGCCAGCAGCTTAGGTGATGGCCTAGCGGGGGTCCCGTTCTTC. Amino acid sequence: CASSLGDGLAGVPFF. Complete variable domain (other parts from reference TRBV7-9 and TRBJ2-1): DTGVSQNPRHKITKRGQNVTFRCDPISEHNRLYWYRQTLGQGPEFLTYFQNEAQLEKSRLLSDRFSAERPKGSFSTLEIQRTEQGDSAMYLCASSLGDGLAGVPFFGPGTRLTVL.

J is TRBJ2-4 and V is TRBV19, with unresolved D. Trimming stripped 7 bases from V and 0 bases from J, with 7 bases between. CDR3 length: 13 amino acids. The V gene's germline CDR1 is LNHDA and CDR2 SQIVND (reference sequence). CDR3 in amino acids: CASIERAKNIQYF. The CDR3 DNA reads as TGTGCCAGTATTGAACGAGCCAAAAACATTCAGTACTTC.

The CDR3 region is CASRSITAEAFF. CDR3 in DNA: TGTGCCAGCCGTTCTATCACGGCAGAAGCTTTCTTT. The chain combines TRBV2 with TRBJ1-1; D unresolved. Trimming pared 8 bases from V and 8 bases from J, leaving 15 bases between. This CDR3 has 12 amino acids. Germline CDR1 is SNHLY and CDR2 is FYNNEI.